The TCR beta chain described here comes from a study of response to subunit inactivated influenza vaccine. Study findings and constraints: A suggestion made by the authors is that each seasonal influenza vaccination recruits few new T cells.

One entry per CDR3 protein, called by TCRdb with MiXCR from the RT-PCR reads. The data contain roughly 790,000 distinct CDR3 sequences, approximately 22% of them singletons. On this clonotype: Its antigen is undetermined.

Germline V gene lookup returns CDR1 LNHNV and CDR2 YYDKDF (reference sequence). V was pared by 6 bases and J by 2 bases, with 10 bases between. The CDR3 is made up of 13 amino acids. The chain joins TRBV15 to TRBJ1-2, with no clear D. The receptor was isolated from a man in his forties or fifties who received an inactivated influenza vaccine. The sequences come from PBMCs from blood, collected about 5 days after vaccination. CDR3 in amino acids: CATSPDMNYGYTF. CDR3 nucleotide sequence: TGTGCCACCAGTCCTGACATGAACTATGGCTACACCTTC.